This T cell receptor (beta chain) was found in a study of CD8 T cells in ankylosing spondylitis. This CDR3 is built from 15 residues. The germline V gene has CDR1 SGDLS and CDR2 YYNGEE. The V and J ends lost 0 bases and 3 bases, in that order; junction bases with no gene match: 1. Preparation of TCR beta libraries was done by quantitative 5'-RACE with molecular barcodes. TCRdb re-called the 5' RACE reads with MiXCR, one entry per CDR3 protein. This table holds about 39,000 distinct CDR3 sequences, 3% to 3.5% found once. The study, taken as a whole, reports: Past studies reported some motif variants in reactive arthritis synovial fluid and blood. CD8+ disease-linked clones were present at relatively low frequencies in blood. Disease-linked clones were reportedly significantly enriched in matched ankylosing spondylitis synovial fluid.

The table lists this clonotype with many counts. Its antigen is undetermined. The sequenced sample consisted of blood, either unsorted or a sorted T cell fraction (not recorded which). V gene TRBV9 combines with J gene TRBJ2-1, with TRBD2 identical over 9 bases. The sequence came from a male donor with ankylosing spondylitis or in good health (not recorded which). The chain's CDR3 is CASSVATSGYNEQFF. The CDR3 DNA reads as TGTGCCAGCAGCGTAGCGACTAGCGGCTACAATGAGCAGTTCTTC.